These 18 T cell receptor beta chains came from one sample sequenced in a study of blood T cell repertoires in COVID-19. Some clones are missing from TCRdb's copy, which holds only in-frame ones; the method was immunoSEQ multiplex PCR. The sample has about 73,000 clones, approximately 80% seen once. The sequenced sample was peripheral blood. All receptors derive from an older woman with acute or convalescent COVID-19.

This clone came up a few times. This chain connects TRBV19 to TRBJ1-4; TRBD1 matches at 8 bases. CDR3 length equals 19 residues. Germline CDR1 LNHDA, CDR2 SQIVND (reference sequence). After removal of 0 bases from V and 0 bases from J, the junction contained 9 bases not matched to a gene. In nucleotides, the CDR3 is TGTGCCAGTAGTATAGACAGCAGGGGGCGGCCTGCAACTAATGAAAAACTGTTTTTT. This gives the protein CASSIDSRGRPATNEKLFF.

The CDR3 DNA reads as TGTGCCTGGAGGTCAGGGGGGAAAGCTTTCTTT. It translates to CAWRSGGKAFF. The rearrangement joins TRBV30 to TRBJ1-1, with 7 bases matching TRBD1. The CDR3 has 11 residues. V was pared by 3 bases and J by 9 bases, with 4 bases of the junction left unmatched. CDR1 and CDR2 (germline): GTSNPN, SVGIG (reference sequence).

This rearrangement joins TRBV19 to TRBJ1-2, with 7 nucleotides matching TRBD1. Germline CDR1 is LNHDA and CDR2 is SQIVND (reference sequence). The CDR3 sequence is 15 residues long. With 3 bases clipped from V and 3 bases from J, the junction kept 7 bases outside the gene matches. CDR3 sequence (DNA): TGTGCCAGTAGTATGAAGGGACAGAACTACTATGGCTACACCTTC. Translated, it gives CASSMKGQNYYGYTF.

The chain joins TRBV5-5 to TRBJ1-5, with a possible D match to TRBD1 (5 bases). V lost 4 bases and J lost 3, with 14 bases in between. Germline V gene data show CDR1 as SGHKS and CDR2 as YYEKEE (reference sequence). CDR3 length equals 15 residues. CDR3 loop: CASSPTALYNQPQHF. The CDR3 DNA sequence: TGTGCCAGCAGCCCGACAGCCCTGTACAATCAGCCCCAGCATTTT.

V is TRBV2 and J is TRBJ1-1; a possible D gene is TRBD1 (5 bases). This CDR3 has 13 residues. V was pared by 8 bases and J by 1 base, with 11 bases between. The germline gives CDR1 SNHLY, CDR2 FYNNEI. The CDR3 here is CASGATANTEAFF. The CDR3 DNA reads TGTGCCAGCGGGGCGACGGCGAACACTGAAGCTTTCTTT.

The V gene is TRBV4-2, the J gene TRBJ1-2; D gene unclear. The CDR3 loop spans 16 amino acids. In germline, CDR1 is LGHNA, CDR2 YNFKEQ. Trimming removed 3 bases from V and 4 bases from J, with 18 bases in between. The CDR3 region is CASSHPDDTEGYGYTF. CDR3 nucleotide sequence: TGTGCCAGCAGCCATCCCGACGACACGGAGGGCTATGGCTACACCTTC.

The V gene is TRBV5-5, the J gene TRBJ2-1; D is ambiguous. V was shortened by 2 bases and J by 7 bases, with 16 bases between the two germline ends. Germline values: CDR1 SGHKS, CDR2 YYEKEE (reference sequence). The CDR3 has 15 amino acids. The CDR3: CASSFFATSENEQFF. CDR3 coding DNA: TGTGCCAGCAGCTTTTTTGCTACCTCTGAGAATGAGCAGTTCTTC.

The chain is built from TRBV18 and TRBJ1-5; tentative D call: TRBD1 (6 bases). Germline lookup yields CDR1 KGHSH and CDR2 LQKENI. This CDR3 region has 15 residues. Trimming removed 3 bases at V and 6 bases at J, with 15 bases between. The CDR3 reads CASSPAAGAGQPQHF. The CDR3 DNA reads as TGTGCCAGCTCACCTGCGGCAGGGGCAGGTCAGCCCCAGCATTTT.

The table lists this clone with a count of one. The chain recombines TRBV6-1 with TRBJ1-5; TRBD1 is a possible D gene (6 bases). The V end was cut by 3 bases, the J end by 7 bases, with 10 bases between. CDR3 size: 13 residues. Looked up from germline, CDR1 is MNHNS and CDR2 is SASEGT. As DNA, the CDR3 is TGTGCCAGCAGTGATACAGGGTCCCAGCCCCAGCATTTT. Translation: CASSDTGSQPQHF.

The CDR3 bases are TGTGCCAGCAGTTTGGCGGGTGAAGCTTTCTTT. Its translation: CASSLAGEAFF. This chain uses TRBV12-3 or TRBV12-4 with TRBJ1-1; D is undetermined. CDR3 length: 11 amino acids. Trimming took 3 bases from V and 7 from J, leaving 6 bases between them.

This clone was picked up a small number of times. The chain employs TRBV14 and TRBJ1-5; possible D gene TRBD1, 6 bases. The germline CDR1 and CDR2 sequences are SGHDN and FVKESK. The CDR3 extends over 13 amino acids. Trimming shortened V by 4 bases and J by 5 bases, and 9 bases separated the two germline ends. CDR3 bases: TGTGCCAGCAGCCGGGACACCTATCAGCCCCAGCATTTT. It specifies CASSRDTYQPQHF.

This chain links TRBV3-1 (or the pseudogene TRBV3-2) with TRBJ2-7, with 8 bases matching TRBD2. V dropped 3 bases and J dropped 5; count of bases not matched to a gene: 6. The CDR3 sequence is 14 residues long. CDR1 and CDR2 from the germline V gene are LGHDT and YNNKEL (reference sequence). The CDR3 nucleotides read TGTGCCAGCAGCCACCGGGGGGGGTACGACGAGCAGTACTTC. As protein: CASSHRGGYDEQYF.

In regard to this clone: Distinct nucleotide sequences in the sample also encode this CDR3. The V and J genes are TRBV18 and TRBJ1-6; 8 nucleotides line up with TRBD1. The germline V gene encodes CDR1 KGHSH and CDR2 LQKENI. The CDR3 length is 14 residues. The J segment lost 7 bases and the V segment lost 3 bases, leaving 2 bases of the junction unmatched. The CDR3 DNA reads as TGTGCCAGCTCACCCGGACAGGGAAATTCACCCCTCCACTTT. Protein product: CASSPGQGNSPLHF.

The V gene is TRBV9, the J gene TRBJ1-4, with D unclear. The CDR3 is made up of 14 amino acids. With 5 bases removed from V and 8 bases from J, the gap between germline ends came to 16 bases. From germline, CDR1 is SGDLS and CDR2 YYNGEE. The CDR3 loop reads CASREEALEEKLFF. The CDR3 DNA reads TGTGCCAGCAGGGAGGAGGCCCTCGAGGAAAAACTGTTTTTT.

This chain connects TRBV6-5 to TRBJ1-4, with 8 bases matching TRBD1. With 6 bases clipped from V and 5 bases from J, the junction kept 5 bases outside the gene matches. The CDR3 extends over 14 amino acids. Germline V gives CDR1 MNHEY, CDR2 SVGAGI. The CDR3 sequence is CASRSGGWNEKLFF. The CDR3 coding sequence is TGTGCCAGCAGGTCAGGGGGCTGGAATGAAAAACTGTTTTTT.

The rearrangement joins TRBV5-6 to TRBJ1-2, with 9 bases matching TRBD1. Looked up from germline, CDR1 is SGHDT and CDR2 is YYEEEE. Trimming removed 4 bases from V and 3 bases from J; junction bases left unmatched: 10. The CDR3 is made up of 16 amino acids. CDR3 sequence reads: CASSGRTGEGYYGYTF. Written as DNA, the CDR3 is TGTGCCAGCAGCGGCCGGACAGGGGAGGGGTACTATGGCTACACCTTC.

V is TRBV5-1 and J is TRBJ2-3; TRBD2 matches 9 bases. The CDR3 sequence is 15 residues long. CDR1 and CDR2 (germline): SGHRS, YFSETQ. Germline trimming cut 0 bases from V and 3 bases from J; bases unmatched to any gene: 2. The CDR3 loop reads CASSLAGLATDTQYF. The CDR3 bases are TGCGCCAGCAGCTTGGCTGGACTAGCGACAGATACGCAGTATTTT.

V gene TRBV5-1 combines with J gene TRBJ2-3; 9 positions match TRBD1. The germline V gene has CDR1 SGHRS and CDR2 YFSETQ. The trim removed 3 bases at V and 2 bases at J, leaving 7 bases unmatched. CDR3 size: 16 residues. CDR3 sequence (DNA): TGCGCCAGCAGCTCAGGACAGGGGACATCCACAGATACGCAGTATTTT. This sequence encodes CASSSGQGTSTDTQYF.